The T cell receptor beta chain under discussion was sequenced for a study of blood T cell repertoires in COVID-19. Study-level information: Donors in the United States, Italy and Spain gave samples during acute or convalescent COVID-19. PBMCs, B-cell-depleted T cells, or T cells provided the cDNA or gDNA that made up the material.

The CDR3 is 17 residues long. Germline lookup yields CDR1 LNHDA and CDR2 SQIVND (reference sequence). The V segment lost 1 base and the J segment 6 bases; nucleotides outside the gene matches: 14. Original analysis: Nucleated cell counts were estimated from reference gene primer amplification. Sequencing was performed with immunoSEQ multiplex PCR; in TCRdb, only in-frame clones are kept and a portion is missing. That table is the source of V, J and clone size, and D and trimming were worked out from the DNA. The sample has 110,000 or so clones, approximately 80% seen once; the top ten hold about 8.5%.

The source material was peripheral blood. This TCR was sampled from a middle-aged woman with acute or convalescent COVID-19. The chain employs TRBV19 and TRBJ2-7; TRBD2 matches at 8 bases. The CDR3, as DNA: TGTGCCAGTAGTATAGTACGGACGGCGAGGCTAGCGGGCGAGCAGTACTTC. This sequence encodes CASSIVRTARLAGEQYF.